This TCR beta chain was sequenced during a study of T-cell reconstitution after alpha-beta-depleted transplantation in children. CDR3 length equals 16 residues. V lost 1 base and J 4 bases, leaving 16 bases between the germline ends. Germline V lookup: CDR1 SGHRS, CDR2 YFSETQ. Unique molecular identifiers were incorporated into the prepared TCRbeta library. A single record per CDR3 protein comes from TCRdb applying MiXCR to the PCR reads. The table has hundreds of thousands of distinct CDR3 sequences, about 15% seen once; the top ten hold 0.85% to 1.3%. Material: PBMCs from the stem cell graft donor, obtained from the stem cell graft. The TCR sequence derives from a human donor who donated a stem cell graft to a child with acute myeloid leukemia. This chain uses TRBV5-1 with TRBJ2-3; D may be TRBD2 (7 bases). Written as DNA, the CDR3 is TGCGCCAGCAGCTTGTCGGTGGGGGGGCCCCCAGATACGCAGTATTTT. Protein sequence: CASSLSVGGPPDTQYF. The whole variable domain, remainder taken from reference TRBV5-1 and TRBJ2-3, is KAGVTQTPRYLIKTRGQQVTLSCSPISGHRSVSWYQQTPGQGLQFLFEYFSETQRNKGNFPGRFSGRQFSNSRSEMNVSTLELGDSALYLCASSLSVGGPPDTQYFGPGTRLTVL.